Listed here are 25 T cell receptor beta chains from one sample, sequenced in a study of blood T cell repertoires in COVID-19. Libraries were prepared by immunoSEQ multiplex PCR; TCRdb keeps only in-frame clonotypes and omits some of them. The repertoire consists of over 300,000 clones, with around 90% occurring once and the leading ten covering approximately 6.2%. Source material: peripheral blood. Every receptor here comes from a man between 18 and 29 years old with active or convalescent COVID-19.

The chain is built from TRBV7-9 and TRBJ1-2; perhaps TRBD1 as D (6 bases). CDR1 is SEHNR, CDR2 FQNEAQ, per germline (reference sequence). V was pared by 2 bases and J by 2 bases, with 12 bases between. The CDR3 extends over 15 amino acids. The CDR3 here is CASSLISGANYGYTF. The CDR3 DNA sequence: TGTGCCAGCAGCTTAATATCAGGGGCCAACTATGGCTACACCTTC.

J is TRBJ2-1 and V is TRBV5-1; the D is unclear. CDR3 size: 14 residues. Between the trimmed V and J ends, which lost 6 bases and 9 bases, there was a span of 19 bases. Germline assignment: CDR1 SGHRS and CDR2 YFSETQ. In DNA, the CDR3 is TGCGCCAGCATCCCCCAAGTATCTGGCAGTGAGCAGTTCTTC. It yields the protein CASIPQVSGSEQFF.

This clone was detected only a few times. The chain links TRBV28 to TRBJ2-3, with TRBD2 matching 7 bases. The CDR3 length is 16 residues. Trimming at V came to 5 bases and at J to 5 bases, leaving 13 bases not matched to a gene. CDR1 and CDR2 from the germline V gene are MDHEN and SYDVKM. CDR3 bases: TGTGCCAGCAGTACCCCGGGGGGAACCTCCGGAGATACGCAGTATTTT. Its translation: CASSTPGGTSGDTQYF.

The chain's CDR3 is CASTGGMEYLYGYTF. The CDR3 region has the DNA TGTGCCAGCACCGGAGGTATGGAATACCTTTATGGCTACACCTTC. J is TRBJ1-2 and V is TRBV28, with D hard to call. The CDR3 is 15 amino acids. Germline loops: CDR1 MDHEN, CDR2 SYDVKM. The germline V and J ends were trimmed by 7 bases and 5 bases, with 20 bases remaining between them.

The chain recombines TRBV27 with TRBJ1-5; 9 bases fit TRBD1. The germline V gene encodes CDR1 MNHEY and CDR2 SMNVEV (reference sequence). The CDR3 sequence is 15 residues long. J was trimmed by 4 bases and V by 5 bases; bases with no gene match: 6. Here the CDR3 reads CASSPRQGVNQPQHF. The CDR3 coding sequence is TGTGCCAGCAGTCCCCGACAGGGGGTAAATCAGCCCCAGCATTTT.

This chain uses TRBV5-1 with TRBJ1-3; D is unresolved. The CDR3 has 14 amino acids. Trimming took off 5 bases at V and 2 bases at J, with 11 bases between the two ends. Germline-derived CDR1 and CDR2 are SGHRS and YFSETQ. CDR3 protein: CASRIEDTGNTIYF. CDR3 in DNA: TGCGCCAGCAGAATAGAGGATACTGGAAACACCATATATTTT.

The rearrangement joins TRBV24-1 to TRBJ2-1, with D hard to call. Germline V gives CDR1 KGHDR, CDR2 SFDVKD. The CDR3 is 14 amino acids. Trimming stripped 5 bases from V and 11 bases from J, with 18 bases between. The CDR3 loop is CATSAPTSAPQQFF. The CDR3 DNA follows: TGTGCCACCAGTGCTCCAACATCTGCCCCGCAGCAGTTCTTC.

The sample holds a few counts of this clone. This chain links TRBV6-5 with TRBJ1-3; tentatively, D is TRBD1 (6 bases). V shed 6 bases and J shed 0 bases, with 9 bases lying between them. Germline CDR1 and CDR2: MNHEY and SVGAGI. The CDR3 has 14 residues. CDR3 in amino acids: CASRKDSSGNTIYF. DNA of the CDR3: TGTGCCAGCAGAAAGGACAGCTCTGGAAACACCATATATTTT.

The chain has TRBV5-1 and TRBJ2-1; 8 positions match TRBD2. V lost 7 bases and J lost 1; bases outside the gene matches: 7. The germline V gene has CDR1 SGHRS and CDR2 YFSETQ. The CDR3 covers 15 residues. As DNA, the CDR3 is TGCGCCAGCCCTGAGCGGGAGAAGTCCTACAATGAGCAGTTCTTC. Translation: CASPEREKSYNEQFF.

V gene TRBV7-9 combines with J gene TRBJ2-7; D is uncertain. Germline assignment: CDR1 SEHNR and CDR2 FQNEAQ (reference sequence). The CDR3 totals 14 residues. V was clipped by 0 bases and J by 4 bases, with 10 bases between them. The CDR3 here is CASSLAQTRYEQYF. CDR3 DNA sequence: TGTGCCAGCAGCTTAGCACAGACGAGATACGAGCAGTACTTC.

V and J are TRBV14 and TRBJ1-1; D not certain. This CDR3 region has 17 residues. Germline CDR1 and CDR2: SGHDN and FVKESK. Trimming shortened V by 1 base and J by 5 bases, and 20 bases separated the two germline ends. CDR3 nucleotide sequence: TGTGCCAGCAGCCAAGTGTTCGGCGGGGAAAGGGCGACTGAAGCTTTCTTT. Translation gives CASSQVFGGERATEAFF.

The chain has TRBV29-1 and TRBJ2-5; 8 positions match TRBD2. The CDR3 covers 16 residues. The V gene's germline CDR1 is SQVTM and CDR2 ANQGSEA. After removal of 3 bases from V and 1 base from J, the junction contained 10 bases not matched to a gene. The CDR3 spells CSVDLAASGFQETQYF. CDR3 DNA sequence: TGCAGCGTTGATCTGGCGGCTAGCGGGTTCCAAGAGACCCAGTACTTC.

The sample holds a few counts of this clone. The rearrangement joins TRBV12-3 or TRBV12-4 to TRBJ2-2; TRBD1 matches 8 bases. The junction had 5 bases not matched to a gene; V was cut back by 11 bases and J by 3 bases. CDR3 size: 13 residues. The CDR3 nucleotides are TGTGCCGGAGGACAGGGCTACACCGGGGAGCTGTTTTTT. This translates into CAGGQGYTGELFF.

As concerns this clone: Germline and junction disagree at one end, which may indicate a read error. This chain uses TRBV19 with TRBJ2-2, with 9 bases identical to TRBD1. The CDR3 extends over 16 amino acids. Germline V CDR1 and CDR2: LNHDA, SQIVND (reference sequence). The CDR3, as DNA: TGTGCCAGTAGTATAGTCCCGGGACAGGGCACCAGGGAGCTGTTTTTT. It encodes CASSIVPGQGTRELFF.

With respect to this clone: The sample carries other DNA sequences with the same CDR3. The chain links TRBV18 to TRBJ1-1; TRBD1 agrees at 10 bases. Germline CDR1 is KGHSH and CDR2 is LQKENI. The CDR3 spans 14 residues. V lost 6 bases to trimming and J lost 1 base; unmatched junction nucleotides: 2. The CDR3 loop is CASSRTGGNTEAFF. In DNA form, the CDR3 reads TGTGCCAGCTCCCGGACAGGGGGGAACACTGAAGCTTTCTTT.

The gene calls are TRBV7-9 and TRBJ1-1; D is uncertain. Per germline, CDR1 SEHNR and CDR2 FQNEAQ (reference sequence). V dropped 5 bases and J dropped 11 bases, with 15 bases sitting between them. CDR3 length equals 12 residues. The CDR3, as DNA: TGTGCCAGCAGCCGGACTCCCGACGGGGCTTTCTTT. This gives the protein CASSRTPDGAFF.

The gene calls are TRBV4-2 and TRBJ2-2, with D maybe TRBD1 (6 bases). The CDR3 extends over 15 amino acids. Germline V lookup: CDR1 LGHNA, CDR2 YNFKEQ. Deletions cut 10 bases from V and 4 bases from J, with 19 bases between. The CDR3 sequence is CATSQGEGTTGELFF. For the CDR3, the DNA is TGTGCCACCTCACAGGGTGAGGGGACCACCGGGGAGCTGTTTTTT.

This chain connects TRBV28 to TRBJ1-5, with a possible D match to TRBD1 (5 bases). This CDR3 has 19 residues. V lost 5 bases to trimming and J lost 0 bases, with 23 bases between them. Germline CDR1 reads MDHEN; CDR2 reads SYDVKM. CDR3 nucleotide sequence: TGTGCCAGCAGTCCGGAAGGGAGAGGGGAGGACAATAGCAATCAGCCCCAGCATTTT. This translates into CASSPEGRGEDNSNQPQHF. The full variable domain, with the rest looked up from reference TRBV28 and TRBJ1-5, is DVKVTQSSRYLVKRTGEKVFLECVQDMDHENMFWYRQDPGLGLRLIYFSYDVKMKEKGDIPEGYSVSREKKERFSLILESASTNQTSMYLCASSPEGRGEDNSNQPQHFGDGTRLSIL.

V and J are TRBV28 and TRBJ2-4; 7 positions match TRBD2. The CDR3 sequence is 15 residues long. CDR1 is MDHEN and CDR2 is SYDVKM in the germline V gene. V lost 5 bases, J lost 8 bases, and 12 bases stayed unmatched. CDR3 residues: CASSGGGSDRDIQYF. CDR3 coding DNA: TGTGCCAGCAGTGGGGGGGGAAGTGATAGGGACATTCAGTACTTC.

For the CDR3, the DNA is TGTGCCAGCAGTTACGGGGAGCCGGGTACGCAGTATTTT. Protein: CASSYGEPGTQYF. V usage is TRBV6-5 and J usage is TRBJ2-3; weak D call: TRBD2 (5 bases). Germline V gene data show CDR1 as MNHEY and CDR2 as SVGAGI. Trimming left V 2 bases short and J 8 bases short, with 11 bases between. The CDR3 totals 13 residues.

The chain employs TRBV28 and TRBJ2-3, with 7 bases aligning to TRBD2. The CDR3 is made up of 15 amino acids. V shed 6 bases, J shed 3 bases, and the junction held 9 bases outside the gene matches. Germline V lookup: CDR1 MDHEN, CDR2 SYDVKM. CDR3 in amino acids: CASSDTSEQTDTQYF. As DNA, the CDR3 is TGTGCCAGCAGCGATACTAGCGAACAGACAGATACGCAGTATTTT. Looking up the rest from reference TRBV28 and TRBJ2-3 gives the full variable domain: DVKVTQSSRYLVKRTGEKVFLECVQDMDHENMFWYRQDPGLGLRLIYFSYDVKMKEKGDIPEGYSVSREKKERFSLILESASTNQTSMYLCASSDTSEQTDTQYFGPGTRLTVL.

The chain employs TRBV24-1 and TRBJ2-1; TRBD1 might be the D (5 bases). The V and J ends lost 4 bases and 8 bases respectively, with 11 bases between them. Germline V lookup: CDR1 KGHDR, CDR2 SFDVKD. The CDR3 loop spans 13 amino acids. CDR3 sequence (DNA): TGTGCCACCAGTGAAGCAAGGGGATATGAGCAGTTCTTC. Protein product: CATSEARGYEQFF.

Here the CDR3 DNA reads TGTGCCAGTAGTATGGGAGAACGGGAGCAGTACTTC. This codes for CASSMGEREQYF. J is TRBJ2-7 and V is TRBV19; the D gene is possibly TRBD2 (5 bases). V shed 3 bases and J shed 7 bases, with 10 bases lying between them. The CDR3 loop spans 12 amino acids. Germline CDR1 reads LNHDA; CDR2 reads SQIVND (reference sequence).

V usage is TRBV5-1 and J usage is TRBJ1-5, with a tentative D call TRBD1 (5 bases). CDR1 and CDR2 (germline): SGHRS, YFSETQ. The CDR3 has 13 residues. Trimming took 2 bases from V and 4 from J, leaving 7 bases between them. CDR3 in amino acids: CASSFDSNQPQHF. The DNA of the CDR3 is TGCGCCAGCAGCTTCGACAGTAATCAGCCCCAGCATTTT.

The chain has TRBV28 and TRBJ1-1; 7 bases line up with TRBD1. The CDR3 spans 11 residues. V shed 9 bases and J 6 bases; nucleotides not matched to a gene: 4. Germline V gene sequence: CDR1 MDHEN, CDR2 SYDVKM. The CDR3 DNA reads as TGTGCCAGTAACAGGGGAGCTGAAGCTTTCTTT. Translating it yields CASNRGAEAFF. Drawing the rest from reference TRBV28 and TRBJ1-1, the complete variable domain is DVKVTQSSRYLVKRTGEKVFLECVQDMDHENMFWYRQDPGLGLRLIYFSYDVKMKEKGDIPEGYSVSREKKERFSLILESASTNQTSMYLCASNRGAEAFFGQGTRLTVV.